Described below is a single T cell receptor (beta chain) sequence and its context. This clone registers as medium-sized (0.01 to 0.1%) by frequency; no count is noted. Its antigen is currently not known. The read gets to within 3 residues of the CDR3 end, and the germline J gene fills in the rest. The CDR3 covers 12 residues, taking in both the cysteine and the phenylalanine. The DNA covers only part of the CDR3, 27 bases in frame from base 1. Clipping removes 8 bases from V and 2 bases from J, with 6 as the unmatched junction base count. CDR1 SQVTM and CDR2 ANQGSEA are derived from the germline V gene. The label giving this sample's treatment or condition can be read as: autologous CTL019 cells: CD19 CAR with 4-1BB and CD3 zeta domains. The CD19 CAR incorporated TCR zeta and 4-1BB costimulatory signaling domains. Leukapheresis was used to collect T cells from peripheral blood for manufacturing CTL019. The DNeasy Blood and Tissue Kit was used to extract genomic DNA from pre-infusion T cells, peripheral blood, or sorted post-infusion T cells.

This entry belongs to a study of TET2 disruption in CD19-targeted CAR T cells (dated by TCRdb to 2017 to 2018). In the study overall: Sample numbers were set by the original clinical trial design and sample availability, with no additional inclusion criteria.

Deep sequencing of the TCR beta chain was done using the immunoSEQ assay. The original pipeline was this. Only productive TCR beta rearrangements went into calculating clonotype frequencies. As stored in TCRdb, this immuneACCESS dataset retains in-frame rearrangements with V and J assigned. A fraction of the clones does not appear; measured against another copy, unresolved V genes explain less than half of the discrepancy, and the remainder lacks a known reason. V and J calls and clone size are copied from that table; D and trimming were computed from the DNA. The sample table records approximately 27,000 clones. The ten largest clones represent about 2% of the sample. The paper as a whole reports these results and caveats: Conclusions about the patient's CAR T cells rested on extensive analysis of a single subject.

Material: CD8- CAR+ T cells sorted from cultured blood T cells, obtained for CD19 CAR T cell therapy. The cell subset or site label, read with the paper, signifies: CD8-negative CAR-positive T cells from the infusion product. Recombination connected TRBV29-1 to TRBJ2-7; TRBD2 aligns with 7 central bases. The TCR comes from a man in his sixties or seventies with chronic lymphocytic leukemia. Here the CDR3 is given as CSFSSGAYEQYF. The CDR3 DNA, read in part, is TGCAGCTTCTCCAGCGGGGCCTACGAG.